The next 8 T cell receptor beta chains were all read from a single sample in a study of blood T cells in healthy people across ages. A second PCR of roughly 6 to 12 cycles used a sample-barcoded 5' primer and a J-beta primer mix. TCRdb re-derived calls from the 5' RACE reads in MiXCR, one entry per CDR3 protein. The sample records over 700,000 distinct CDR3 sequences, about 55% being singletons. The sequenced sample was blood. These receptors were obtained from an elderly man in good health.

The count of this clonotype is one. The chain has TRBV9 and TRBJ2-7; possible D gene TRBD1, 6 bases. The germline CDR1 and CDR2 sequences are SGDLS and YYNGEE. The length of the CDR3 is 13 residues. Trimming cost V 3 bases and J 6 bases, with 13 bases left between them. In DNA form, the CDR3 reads TGTGCCAGCAGCGGAATACAGGGTGGCGAGCAGTACTTC. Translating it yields CASSGIQGGEQYF.

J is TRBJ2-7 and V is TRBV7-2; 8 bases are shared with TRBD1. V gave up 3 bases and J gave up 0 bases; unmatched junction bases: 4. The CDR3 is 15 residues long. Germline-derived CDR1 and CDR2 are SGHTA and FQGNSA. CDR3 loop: CASSFDRGTSYEQYF. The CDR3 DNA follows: TGTGCCAGCAGCTTCGACAGGGGCACCTCCTACGAGCAGTACTTC.

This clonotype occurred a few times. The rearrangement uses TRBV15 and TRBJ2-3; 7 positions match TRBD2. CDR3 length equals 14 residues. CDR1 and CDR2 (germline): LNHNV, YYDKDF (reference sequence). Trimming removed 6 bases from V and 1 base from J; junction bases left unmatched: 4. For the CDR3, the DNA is TGTGCCACCAGGGCGGGAGAGCGCACAGATACGCAGTATTTT. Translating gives CATRAGERTDTQYF.

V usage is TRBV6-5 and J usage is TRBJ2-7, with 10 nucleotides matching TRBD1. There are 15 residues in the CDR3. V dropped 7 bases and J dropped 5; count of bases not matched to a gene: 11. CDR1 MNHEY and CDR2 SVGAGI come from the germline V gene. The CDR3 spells CASKGQGVGDNEQYF. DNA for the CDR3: TGTGCCAGCAAAGGACAGGGGGTAGGGGACAACGAGCAGTACTTC.

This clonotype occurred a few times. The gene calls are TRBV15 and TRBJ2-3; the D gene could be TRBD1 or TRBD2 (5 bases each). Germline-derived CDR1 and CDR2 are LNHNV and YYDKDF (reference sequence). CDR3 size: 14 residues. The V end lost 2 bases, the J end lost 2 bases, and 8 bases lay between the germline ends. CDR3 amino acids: CATSRTGTTDTQYF. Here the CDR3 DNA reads TGTGCCACCAGCAGAACCGGGACCACAGATACGCAGTATTTT.

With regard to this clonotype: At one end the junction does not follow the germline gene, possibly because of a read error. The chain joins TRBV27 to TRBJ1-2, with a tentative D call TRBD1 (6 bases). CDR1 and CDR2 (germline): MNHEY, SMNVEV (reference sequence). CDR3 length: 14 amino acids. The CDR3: CASGGAMDRYGNTF. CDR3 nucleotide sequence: TGTGCCAGCGGGGGGGCTATGGACCGCTATGGCAACACCTTC.

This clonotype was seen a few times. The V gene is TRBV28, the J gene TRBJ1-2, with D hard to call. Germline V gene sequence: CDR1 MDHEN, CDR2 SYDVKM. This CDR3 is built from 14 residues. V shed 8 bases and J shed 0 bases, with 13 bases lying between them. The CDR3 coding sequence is TGTGCCAGCGGTTGGCAGACCTCTAACTATGGCTACACCTTC. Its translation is CASGWQTSNYGYTF.

For the CDR3, the DNA is TGTGCCAGCAGTGAACTGGGCTCACTCCAGCCCCAGCATTTT. It yields the protein CASSELGSLQPQHF. The chain couples TRBV25-1 to TRBJ1-5; D remains ambiguous. The V end lost 2 bases, the J end lost 7 bases, and 12 bases lay between the germline ends. Germline V gene lookup returns CDR1 MGHDK and CDR2 SYGVNS. CDR3 length: 14 amino acids.